Listed here are 19 T cell receptor beta chains from one sample, sequenced in a study of T cell changes during pregnancy in multiple sclerosis. The table came from immunoSEQ multiplex PCR; TCRdb's copy has only in-frame clones and leaves some out. The sample lists about 110,000 clones, around 93% occurring once. The sample consisted of peripheral blood, taken after pregnancy. These receptors originate from a female donor with multiple sclerosis, enrolled in a pregnancy study.

The rearrangement uses TRBV28 and TRBJ1-2; 7 nucleotides match TRBD1. CDR3 length: 12 residues. In germline, CDR1 is MDHEN, CDR2 SYDVKM. V was clipped by 6 bases and J by 6 bases; unmatched bases: 4. CDR3 in DNA: TGTGCCAGCAGCCCACAGGGGCATGGCTACACCTTC. Translated, it gives CASSPQGHGYTF.

CDR3 protein: CASSLFPGLAGGQEDTQYF. The CDR3 nucleotides read TGTGCCAGCAGTTTATTTCCCGGACTAGCGGGGGGCCAGGAGGATACGCAGTATTTT. The V call is TRBV27, the J call TRBJ2-3; 14 bases align to TRBD2. The CDR3 consists of 19 residues. CDR1 and CDR2 from the germline V gene are MNHEY and SMNVEV (reference sequence). Trimming cost V 1 base and J 6 bases; bases outside gene matches: 12.

J is TRBJ1-1 and V is TRBV5-1; D gene uncertain. The CDR3 has 15 residues. Trimming stripped 0 bases from V and 0 bases from J, with 9 bases between. The V gene's germline CDR1 is SGHRS and CDR2 YFSETQ. CDR3 protein: CASSLDGVVNTEAFF. DNA of the CDR3: TGCGCCAGCAGCTTGGATGGAGTAGTGAACACTGAAGCTTTCTTT.

The chain uses TRBV5-1 and TRBJ2-5; 7 nucleotides agree with TRBD1. The CDR3 is 14 amino acids. The germline V gene has CDR1 SGHRS and CDR2 YFSETQ. V shed 4 bases and J 2 bases; nucleotides not matched to a gene: 5. The CDR3 sequence: CASSPDREQETQYF. In DNA form, the CDR3 reads TGCGCCAGCAGCCCCGACAGGGAACAAGAGACCCAGTACTTC.

The V call is TRBV7-3, the J call TRBJ2-1; 9 nucleotides match TRBD2. The CDR3 runs 15 residues. V trimming: 5 bases; J trimming: 6 bases; junction bases outside the gene matches: 8. Germline V lookup: CDR1 SGHTA, CDR2 FQGTGA. The CDR3 region is CASSPRGSGSNEQFF. CDR3 in DNA: TGTGCCAGCAGCCCTCGTGGTAGCGGGAGCAATGAGCAGTTCTTC.

The chain recombines TRBV7-9 with TRBJ2-1; 8 bases fit TRBD1. CDR3 length equals 14 residues. V lost 5 bases and J lost 6; bases outside the gene matches: 6. Germline CDR1 reads SEHNR; CDR2 reads FQNEAQ (reference sequence). In DNA, the CDR3 is TGTGCCAGCAGCGGACAGGGAATACGCAATGAGCAGTTCTTC. This encodes CASSGQGIRNEQFF.

This chain uses TRBV7-3 with TRBJ1-4; no definite D call. The length of the CDR3 is 14 residues. Looked up from germline, CDR1 is SGHTA and CDR2 is FQGTGA. Trimming took 5 bases from V and 8 from J, leaving 15 bases between them. CDR3 sequence (DNA): TGTGCCAGCAGCAAGCGATTCTCTAGGGAAAAACTGTTTTTT. Its protein product is CASSKRFSREKLFF.

The rearrangement uses TRBV14 and TRBJ1-1; the D is unclear. CDR1 is SGHDN and CDR2 is FVKESK in the germline V gene. This CDR3 has 14 residues. Between the trimmed V and J ends, which lost 5 bases and 1 base, there was a span of 11 bases. DNA for the CDR3: TGTGCCAGCAGCTTCGGCCGGGGGAACACTGAAGCTTTCTTT. The encoded protein is CASSFGRGNTEAFF.

V and J are TRBV5-1 and TRBJ2-7; 9 nucleotides line up with TRBD2. Germline V lookup: CDR1 SGHRS, CDR2 YFSETQ. CDR3 size: 16 residues. Losses at the gene ends were 4 bases for V and 4 bases for J; bases not matched to a gene: 12. CDR3 region: CASSGSLTSGSYEQYF. The DNA of the CDR3 is TGCGCCAGCAGCGGAAGCCTGACTAGCGGCTCGTACGAGCAGTACTTC.

The chain carries TRBV5-1 and TRBJ2-1, with TRBD2 matching 13 bases. Unmatched junction bases numbered 7, after V lost 4 bases and J lost 12 bases. The CDR3 extends over 14 amino acids. CDR1 SGHRS and CDR2 YFSETQ come from the germline V gene. The CDR3: CASSEMGLAGTQFF. Here the CDR3 DNA reads TGCGCCAGCAGCGAAATGGGACTAGCGGGAACGCAGTTCTTC.

The chain joins TRBV30 to TRBJ2-2; D is possibly TRBD1 (6 bases). The CDR3 consists of 16 residues. Between the trimmed V and J ends, which lost 0 bases and 0 bases, there was a span of 11 bases. Germline lookup yields CDR1 GTSNPN and CDR2 SVGIG (reference sequence). Written as DNA, the CDR3 is TGTGCCTGGAGTGTACTTGGGGGCCCGAACACCGGGGAGCTGTTTTTT. Residues: CAWSVLGGPNTGELFF.

The chain has TRBV5-1 and TRBJ1-1; D gene unclear. With 0 bases removed from V and 0 bases from J, the gap between germline ends came to 12 bases. The length of the CDR3 is 16 residues. The V gene's germline CDR1 is SGHRS and CDR2 YFSETQ. The CDR3 DNA reads as TGCGCCAGCAGCTTGGTCGGGGAAGGGTTGAACACTGAAGCTTTCTTT. Amino acid sequence: CASSLVGEGLNTEAFF. The whole variable domain, filled in from reference TRBV5-1 and TRBJ1-1, reads KAGVTQTPRYLIKTRGQQVTLSCSPISGHRSVSWYQQTPGQGLQFLFEYFSETQRNKGNFPGRFSGRQFSNSRSEMNVSTLELGDSALYLCASSLVGEGLNTEAFFGQGTRLTVV.

This clone was observed a single time. The chain uses TRBV5-1 and TRBJ1-4; D may be TRBD1 (5 bases). This CDR3 has 14 residues. CDR1 is SGHRS, CDR2 YFSETQ, per germline. V was pared by 0 bases and J by 8 bases, with 11 bases between. CDR3 in DNA: TGCGCCAGCAGCTTGGATGTGACAGCCGAAAAACTGTTTTTT. Translation: CASSLDVTAEKLFF.

V gene TRBV5-1 combines with J gene TRBJ2-7; D may be TRBD1 (5 bases). V lost 4 bases, J lost 1 base, and 9 bases lay in between. Germline V gives CDR1 SGHRS, CDR2 YFSETQ. This CDR3 comprises 13 residues. In DNA, the CDR3 is TGCGCCAGCAGCCCGACAGAGTCCTACGAGCAGTACTTC. Protein: CASSPTESYEQYF.

The CDR3 reads CASTSVSRGEQETQYF. For the CDR3, the DNA is TGTGCCAGCACTTCAGTCTCTCGGGGGGAGCAAGAGACCCAGTACTTC. The chain is built from TRBV5-6 and TRBJ2-5, with 7 bases fitting TRBD2. Germline V CDR1 and CDR2: SGHDT, YYEEEE. The CDR3 is 16 residues long. The ends lost 6 bases at V and 2 bases at J; junction bases unmatched: 13.

The chain links TRBV5-6 to TRBJ1-2, with 11 bases identical to TRBD1. Germline V gene data show CDR1 as SGHDT and CDR2 as YYEEEE. J was trimmed by 6 bases and V by 4 bases; bases with no gene match: 8. CDR3 size: 15 residues. The CDR3: CASSGNPGQGDGYTF. CDR3 nucleotides: TGTGCCAGCAGCGGGAACCCGGGACAGGGGGATGGCTACACCTTC.

DNA for the CDR3: TGTGCCAGCTCGCCTACTCCCAGGTCCTACGAGCAGTACTTC. Translating it yields CASSPTPRSYEQYF. The chain links TRBV18 to TRBJ2-7; D is unclear. The V gene's germline CDR1 is KGHSH and CDR2 LQKENI. With 6 bases removed from V and 1 base from J, the gap between germline ends came to 13 bases. This CDR3 is built from 14 residues. Looking up the rest from reference TRBV18 and TRBJ2-7 gives the full variable domain: NAGVMQNPRHLVRRRGQEARLRCSPMKGHSHVYWYRQLPEEGLKFMVYLQKENIIDESGMPKERFSAEFPKEGPSILRIQQVVRGDSAAYFCASSPTPRSYEQYFGPGTRLTVT.

The chain has TRBV13 and TRBJ2-3; 11 bases map to TRBD1. From germline, CDR1 is PRHDT and CDR2 FYEKMQ (reference sequence). This CDR3 spans 14 amino acids. The ends lost 4 bases at V and 7 bases at J; junction bases unmatched: 4. The CDR3 protein is CASSWDRGKYTQYF. The CDR3 DNA is TGTGCCAGCAGCTGGGACAGGGGGAAGTATACGCAGTATTTT.

The DNA of the CDR3 is TGTGCCAGTAGTCTGGCGGCGGGACGGGGCTACACCTTC. Translating it yields CASSLAAGRGYTF. V is TRBV19 and J is TRBJ1-2; weak D call: TRBD1 (5 bases). The germline V and J ends were trimmed by 5 bases and 8 bases, with 15 bases remaining between them. Germline CDR1 is LNHDA and CDR2 is SQIVND (reference sequence). The CDR3 is 13 amino acids.